This T cell receptor beta chain came from a study of T-cell memory formation after mild COVID-19. About the study: Across donors, TCR clusters were largely donor specific.

MiXCR, applied by TCRdb to the 5' RACE reads, yields one record per CDR3 protein. The repertoire holds 350,000 to 400,000 distinct CDR3 sequences, with around 15% as singletons. At least ten counts were recorded for this clonotype. Germline V gene lookup returns CDR1 SNHLY and CDR2 FYNNEI. The CDR3 spans 15 residues. With 6 bases clipped from V and 0 bases from J, the junction kept 3 bases outside the gene matches. The chain links TRBV2 to TRBJ2-2; 8 nucleotides match TRBD1. The sample comprised PBMCs or a T cell subset sorted from them (not recorded which). The receptor's source is a man aged 18-30 years who had mild COVID-19 (a few samples of this study predate the infection). Cell type and time point are not known. CDR3 nucleotide sequence: TGTGCCAGCAGCAGGACAGGGACGAACACCGGGGAGCTGTTTTTT. Translated, it gives CASSRTGTNTGELFF.